This is a list of T cell receptor beta chains from one sample in a study of T cells in Graves' hyperthyroidism and ophthalmopathy. TCRdb independently ran MiXCR on the multiplex PCR reads; one entry per CDR3 protein. Among about 350,000 distinct CDR3 sequences listed, approximately 15% were seen once. Sequencing input: blood. These receptors all stem from a woman in her twenties or thirties with Graves' hyperthyroidism. CDR3s include the opening cysteine and the closing phenylalanine or tryptophan. The D gene is left open where the match is weak. Some rows have no size entry. The others give once, few or many, or a class for an expanded clone.

j_call	cdr3_length	d_call	v_call	clone_size	cdr3_aa	cdr3_nt
TRBJ2-1	16	TRBD1	TRBV7-9	few	CASSQRTGGASIEQFF	TGTGCCAGCAGCCAACGGACAGGGGGCGCGTCAATTGAGCAGTTCTTC
TRBJ2-6	17	TRBD1	TRBV28	many	CASSLLQGASGANVLTF	TGTGCCAGCAGTTTATTGCAGGGGGCCTCTGGGGCCAACGTCCTGACTTTC
TRBJ2-6	16	-	TRBV6-2/TRBV6-3	many	CASSGGAEPGANVLTF	TGTGCCAGCAGTGGTGGAGCGGAACCTGGGGCCAACGTCCTGACTTTC
TRBJ2-1	16	TRBD2	TRBV18	few	CASSPRLAGGGNEQFF	TGTGCCAGCTCACCACGCCTAGCGGGAGGAGGGAATGAGCAGTTCTTC
TRBJ2-5	14	-	TRBV2	many	CASSAGQRQETQYF	TGTGCCAGCAGCGCCGGACAGAGACAAGAGACCCAGTACTTC
TRBJ2-1	14	-	TRBV6-2/TRBV6-3	-	CASSYRASYNERFF	TGTGCCAGCAGTTACCGGGCAAGTTACAATGAGCGGTTCTTC
TRBJ2-1	14	TRBD1	TRBV2	many	CASSGDRFRNEQFF	TGTGCCAGCAGTGGGGACAGGTTTCGGAATGAGCAGTTCTTC
TRBJ1-2	14	-	TRBV11-2	many	CASSLRTGENGYTF	TGTGCCAGCAGCTTACGAACAGGAGAGAATGGCTACACCTTC
TRBJ1-1	14	-	TRBV3-1	few	CASSQRDGNTEAFF	TGTGCCAGCAGCCAAAGGGACGGGAACACTGAAGCTTTCTTT
TRBJ2-2	14	TRBD1	TRBV7-2	-	CASSKIPGGEELFF	TGTGCCAGCAGCAAAATACCAGGGGGCGAGGAGCTGTTTTTT
TRBJ2-7	15	-	TRBV11-2	many	CASSPVPRSSYEQYF	TGTGCCAGCAGCCCCGTGCCGAGGAGCTCCTACGAGCAGTACTTC
TRBJ2-1	13	-	TRBV24-1	many	CATSIGGRNEQFF	TGTGCCACCAGTATTGGCGGCAGGAATGAGCAGTTCTTC
TRBJ2-7	15	TRBD2	TRBV11-3	-	CASSLGFAGVNEQYF	TGTGCCAGCAGCTTAGGGTTCGCGGGAGTGAACGAGCAGTACTTC
TRBJ2-4	16	-	TRBV10-2	-	CASSKVGKEAKNIQYF	TGCGCCAGCAGTAAGGTCGGGAAGGAAGCTAAAAACATTCAGTACTTC
TRBJ1-6	15	TRBD1	TRBV5-8	-	CASSLEATGYSPLHF	TGTGCCAGCAGCTTGGAGGCGACAGGGTATTCACCCCTCCACTTT
TRBJ1-3	12	-	TRBV10-3	many	CASAWTGNTIYF	TGTGCCTCGGCGTGGACAGGAAACACCATATATTTT